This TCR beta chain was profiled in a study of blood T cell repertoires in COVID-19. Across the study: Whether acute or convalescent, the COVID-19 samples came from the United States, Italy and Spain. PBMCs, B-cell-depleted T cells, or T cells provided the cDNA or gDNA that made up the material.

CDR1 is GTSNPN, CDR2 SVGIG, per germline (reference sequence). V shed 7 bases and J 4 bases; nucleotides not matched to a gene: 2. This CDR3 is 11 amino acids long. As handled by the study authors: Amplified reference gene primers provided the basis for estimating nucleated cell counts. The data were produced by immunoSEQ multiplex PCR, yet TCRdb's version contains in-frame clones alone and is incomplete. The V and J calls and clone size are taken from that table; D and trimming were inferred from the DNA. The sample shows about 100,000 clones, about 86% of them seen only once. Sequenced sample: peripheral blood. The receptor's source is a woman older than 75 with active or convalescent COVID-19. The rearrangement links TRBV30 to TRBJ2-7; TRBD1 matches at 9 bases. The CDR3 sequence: CASDRGYEQYF. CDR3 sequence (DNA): TGTGCCTCTGACAGGGGGTACGAGCAGTACTTC.